This T cell receptor beta chain was sequenced in a study of T-cell memory formation after mild COVID-19. About the study: Clusters of TCRs were largely donor specific. Study observations and caveats: Later expanders leaned toward CD4+, whereas clones contracting from day 15 to 85 were balanced CD4/CD8.

The CDR3 runs 15 residues. With 5 bases removed from V and 8 bases from J, the gap between germline ends came to 21 bases. Germline V CDR1 and CDR2: SGHAT, FQNNGV. This clonotype occurred a few times. What it binds is not known. Barcoded TCR alpha and TCR beta cDNA libraries with UMIs came from 5'RACE using constant-segment primers. TCRdb independently ran MiXCR on the 5' RACE reads; one entry per CDR3 protein. This table holds 150,000 or so distinct CDR3 sequences, 11% found once. The source is a man aged 18 to 29 who had mild COVID-19 (a few samples of this study predate the infection). Cell type and time point are not known. This rearrangement joins TRBV11-2 to TRBJ1-2; D not certain. The sequenced material came from PBMCs or a T cell subset sorted from them (not recorded which). The CDR3 sequence is CASSHQPDNPGGYTF. The CDR3 nucleotides are TGTGCCAGCAGCCACCAACCCGATAACCCGGGGGGCTACACCTTC.